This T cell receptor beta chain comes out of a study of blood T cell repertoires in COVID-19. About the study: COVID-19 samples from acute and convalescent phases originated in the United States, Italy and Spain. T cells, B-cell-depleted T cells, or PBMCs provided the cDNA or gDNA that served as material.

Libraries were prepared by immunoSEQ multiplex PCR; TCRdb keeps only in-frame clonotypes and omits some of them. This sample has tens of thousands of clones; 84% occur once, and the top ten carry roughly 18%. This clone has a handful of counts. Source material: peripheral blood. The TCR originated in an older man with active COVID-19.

The CDR3 coding sequence is TGTGCCACCAGCGGGTCCGGGACAGGTACCTACGAGCAGTACTTC. It is translated as CATSGSGTGTYEQYF. The chain links TRBV15 to TRBJ2-7; TRBD1 matches 8 bases. This CDR3 spans 15 amino acids. V shed 5 bases, J shed 2 bases, and the junction held 8 bases outside the gene matches. Germline loops: CDR1 LNHNV, CDR2 YYDKDF (reference sequence).